Described below is a single T cell receptor beta chain sequence and its context. Its target is not known. The germline gene is not matched at one end of the junction; a read error may be the cause. CDR3 size: 16 residues. Germline CDR1 and CDR2: SGHAT and FQNNGV. The entry originates in a study of vaccination and CD4 T cells after COVID-19. Study in general: Median time from COVID diagnosis to post-COVID sampling was 101 days (35 to 161). Blood was drawn a median around 71 days post second dose, range 14 to 241.

The treatment was: roughly 10-day PBMC culture with coronavirus spike peptide pools or control peptides (ViraFEST assay). Sequence data for DNA of cultured CD4+ T cells were generated by the Oncomine TCR Beta short-read assay. TCRdb redid the calling of the PCR reads with MiXCR, one entry per CDR3 protein. The sample shows about 15,000 distinct CDR3 sequences, around 56% of them seen only once. Sequencing was carried out using CD4+ T cells from blood, cultured in vitro. This TCR was sampled from a human donor who had recovered from COVID-19. V usage is TRBV11-2 and J usage is TRBJ2-3; the match to TRBD1 covers 8 bases. CDR3 nucleotides: TGTGTCAGCAGTCTTGGTGGGGCAGGGGGCAGAGATACGCAGTATTTT. It is translated as CVSSLGGAGGRDTQYF.